Listed here is a single T cell receptor beta chain. Antigen specificity is unknown. This specimen belongs to a study of CD8 T cells in ankylosing spondylitis. Study-wide results and caveats: A TCR beta motif made of fewer than ten highly homologous variants seemed typical of ankylosing spondylitis blood.

TCRdb independently ran MiXCR on the 5' RACE reads; one entry per CDR3 protein. The table shows 700,000 to 1,000,000 distinct CDR3 sequences, with approximately 12% occurring only once. In germline, CDR1 is DFQATT, CDR2 SNEGSKA (reference sequence). V was cut by 3 bases and J by 6 bases, with 17 bases left in between. The CDR3 spans 14 residues. The specimen sequenced was blood, either unsorted or a sorted T cell fraction (not recorded which). The chain is built from TRBV20-1 and TRBJ1-1; D ambiguous. The TCR sequence derives from a male donor with ankylosing spondylitis. The CDR3 is CSARWPGEGAEAFF. CDR3 DNA sequence: TGCAGTGCTAGGTGGCCCGGGGAAGGCGCTGAAGCTTTCTTT.